The 17 T cell receptor beta chains below come from one sample, sequenced in a study of T-cell memory formation after mild COVID-19. TCRdb processed the 5' RACE reads anew with MiXCR; each CDR3 protein has one entry. Altogether 560,000 or so distinct CDR3 sequences are present, roughly a sixth being singletons, with the ten largest covering 8.1%. The specimen was PBMCs or a T cell subset sorted from them (not recorded which). Receptor source: an adult woman who had mild COVID-19 (a few samples of this study predate the infection). Cell type and time point are not known.

This clonotype was counted ten times or more. The CDR3 DNA sequence: TGTGCCAGCTCACCGGGACGGCGAGGATACAATGAGCAGTTCTTC. It codes for CASSPGRRGYNEQFF. The rearrangement uses TRBV18 and TRBJ2-1, with D perhaps matching TRBD1 or TRBD2 (5 bases each). The V gene's germline CDR1 is KGHSH and CDR2 LQKENI. The ends were cut back, 3 bases at V and 4 bases at J, with 13 bases in the middle. The CDR3 length is 15 residues. Together with reference TRBV18 and TRBJ2-1, the CDR3 gives the full variable domain: NAGVMQNPRHLVRRRGQEARLRCSPMKGHSHVYWYRQLPEEGLKFMVYLQKENIIDESGMPKERFSAEFPKEGPSILRIQQVVRGDSAAYFCASSPGRRGYNEQFFGPGTRLTVL.

In this sample, this clonotype turned up many times. V usage is TRBV6-6 and J usage is TRBJ1-1; D not certain. This CDR3 is 13 amino acids long. V lost 0 bases and J 0 bases, leaving 2 bases between the germline ends. CDR1 is MNHNY and CDR2 is SVGAGI in the germline V gene (reference sequence). The CDR3 DNA is TGTGCCAGCAGTTACTCAGTGAACACTGAAGCTTTCTTT. Its translation: CASSYSVNTEAFF.

This chain joins TRBV9 and TRBJ2-1; 9 nucleotides agree with TRBD2. The CDR3 consists of 15 residues. V shed 5 bases and J 5 bases; nucleotides not matched to a gene: 8. CDR1 and CDR2 (germline): SGDLS, YYNGEE. In DNA form, the CDR3 reads TGTGCCAGCAGTTTATATAGCGGGGGAAACAATGAGCAGTTCTTC. It yields the protein CASSLYSGGNNEQFF. The full variable domain, rest sourced from reference TRBV9 and TRBJ2-1, is DSGVTQTPKHLITATGQRVTLRCSPRSGDLSVYWYQQSLDQGLQFLIQYYNGEERAKGNILERFSAQQFPDLHSELNLSSLELGDSALYFCASSLYSGGNNEQFFGPGTRLTVL.

The chain is built from TRBV5-4 and TRBJ2-7; 9 nucleotides align to TRBD2. CDR1 SGHNT and CDR2 YYREEE come from the germline V gene (reference sequence). With V trimmed by 4 bases and J by 2 bases, 7 bases remained unmatched. The CDR3 has 15 residues. CDR3 amino acids: CASSPGTSRAYEQYF. The CDR3 DNA reads TGTGCCAGCAGCCCCGGGACTAGCAGAGCCTACGAGCAGTACTTC.

Only a few counts were recorded for this clonotype. The J gene is TRBJ1-5, the V gene TRBV19, with 9 bases fitting TRBD1. The J segment lost 0 bases and the V segment lost 10 bases, leaving 13 bases of the junction unmatched. From germline, CDR1 is LNHDA and CDR2 SQIVND (reference sequence). The CDR3 covers 17 residues. The CDR3 spells CATTGGDTPYSNQPQHF. The CDR3, as DNA: TGTGCCACCACAGGGGGCGACACCCCGTATAGCAATCAGCCCCAGCATTTT.

This chain links TRBV18 with TRBJ2-3; D might be TRBD1 (5 bases). This CDR3 spans 13 amino acids. Germline-derived CDR1 and CDR2 are KGHSH and LQKENI. V was pared by 5 bases and J by 9 bases, with 15 bases between. CDR3: CASSTTGVWTQYF. CDR3 in DNA: TGTGCCAGCTCAACAACAGGAGTCTGGACGCAGTATTTT.

This chain links TRBV20-1 with TRBJ2-3; D is possibly TRBD2 (6 bases). The CDR3 contains 16 residues. V was shortened by 4 bases and J by 9 bases, with 26 bases between the two germline ends. The germline gives CDR1 DFQATT, CDR2 SNEGSKA (reference sequence). The CDR3 reads CSATEVPGAVWETQYF. The CDR3, as DNA: TGCAGTGCTACCGAGGTCCCGGGAGCAGTGTGGGAGACGCAGTATTTT.

The chain employs TRBV24-1 and TRBJ2-5; D unresolved. The CDR3 runs 15 residues. Germline values: CDR1 KGHDR, CDR2 SFDVKD. V was pared by 5 bases and J by 0 bases, with 12 bases between. The CDR3 DNA is TGTGCCACCAGTGTACACAGCGAGTACCAAGAGACCCAGTACTTC. Its translation is CATSVHSEYQETQYF.

J is TRBJ2-6 and V is TRBV7-6; D might be TRBD1 (6 bases). Trimming took 1 base from V and 0 from J, leaving 13 bases between them. The CDR3 totals 18 residues. Germline V gene sequence: CDR1 SGHVS, CDR2 FNYEAQ. The CDR3 nucleotides read TGTGCCAGCAGCTTAGGAGGCGGACAGCTCTCTGGGGCCAACGTCCTGACTTTC. It encodes CASSLGGGQLSGANVLTF. Variable domain in full (rest from reference TRBV7-6 and TRBJ2-6): GAGVSQSPRYKVTKRGQDVALRCDPISGHVSLYWYRQALGQGPEFLTYFNYEAQQDKSGLPNDRFSAERPEGSISTLTIQRTEQRDSAMYRCASSLGGGQLSGANVLTFGAGSRLTVL.

This clonotype turned up a few times. V usage is TRBV11-2 and J usage is TRBJ2-2; D uncertain. Germline V CDR1 and CDR2: SGHAT, FQNNGV. The V end was cut by 3 bases, the J end by 1 base, with 6 bases between. CDR3 length: 14 amino acids. CDR3: CASSFSGNTGELFF. The CDR3 DNA follows: TGTGCCAGCAGCTTTTCAGGGAACACCGGGGAGCTGTTTTTT.

CDR3 sequence reads: CASTFSKGDTQYF. The CDR3 DNA follows: TGTGCCAGCACCTTTTCTAAGGGGGATACGCAGTATTTT. This chain joins TRBV9 and TRBJ2-3; perhaps TRBD1 as D (5 bases). The germline gives CDR1 SGDLS, CDR2 YYNGEE. CDR3 length: 13 amino acids. Trimming left V 6 bases short and J 6 bases short, with 14 bases between.

This clonotype was detected a few times. This chain joins TRBV18 and TRBJ2-3; no firm D call. Per the germline V gene, CDR1 is KGHSH and CDR2 is LQKENI. The V end lost 3 bases, the J end lost 4 bases, and 11 bases lay between the germline ends. The CDR3 runs to 14 residues. CDR3 loop: CASSPTRQADTQYF. Written as DNA, the CDR3 is TGTGCCAGCTCACCCACCCGGCAAGCAGATACGCAGTATTTT.

This clonotype was counted a few times. The genes are TRBV5-1 and TRBJ2-7; TRBD1 matches at 7 bases. CDR1 is SGHRS, CDR2 YFSETQ, per germline. The length of the CDR3 is 14 residues. V gave up 1 base and J gave up 3 bases; unmatched junction bases: 4. CDR3 protein: CASSLRQGHYEQYF. CDR3 in DNA: TGCGCCAGCAGCTTGCGACAGGGTCACTACGAGCAGTACTTC.

This chain connects TRBV18 to TRBJ2-3, with 13 bases lining up with TRBD2. The CDR3 spans 18 residues. The V and J ends lost 4 bases and 1 base, in that order; junction bases with no gene match: 8. CDR1 and CDR2 (germline): KGHSH, LQKENI. CDR3 protein: CASSRGLAGVGGTDTQYF. CDR3 in DNA: TGTGCCAGCTCACGCGGACTAGCGGGAGTCGGTGGCACAGATACGCAGTATTTT.

A few counts support this clonotype. This chain connects TRBV5-5 to TRBJ1-6; D is possibly TRBD1 (6 bases). The V and J ends lost 2 bases and 6 bases respectively, with 12 bases between them. Germline CDR1 and CDR2: SGHKS and YYEKEE (reference sequence). The CDR3 covers 15 residues. In nucleotides, the CDR3 is TGTGCCAGCAGCTTTACAGGGAATCGTAATTCACCCCTCCACTTT. Its translation: CASSFTGNRNSPLHF. The full variable domain, rest sourced from reference TRBV5-5 and TRBJ1-6, is DAGVTQSPTHLIKTRGQQVTLRCSPISGHKSVSWYQQVLGQGPQFIFQYYEKEERGRGNFPDRFSARQFPNYSSELNVNALLLGDSALYLCASSFTGNRNSPLHFGNGTRLTVT.

The rearrangement joins TRBV15 to TRBJ2-1; no clear D. This CDR3 region has 14 residues. Deletions cut 0 bases from V and 5 bases from J, with 8 bases between. The germline V gene has CDR1 LNHNV and CDR2 YYDKDF (reference sequence). CDR3 amino acids: CATSRDLRNNEQFF. The DNA of the CDR3 is TGTGCCACCAGCAGAGATTTGCGGAACAATGAGCAGTTCTTC.

Only a few counts were recorded for this clonotype. CDR3 in DNA: TGTGCCAGTTCGCCGGGACAGGGCTTTGATCACCTCCACTTT. It encodes CASSPGQGFDHLHF. This chain joins TRBV6-5 and TRBJ1-6; 9 bases are shared with TRBD1. Germline V lookup: CDR1 MNHEY, CDR2 SVGAGI. Trimming removed 9 bases from V and 15 bases from J; junction bases left unmatched: 15. The CDR3 loop spans 14 amino acids.